What follows is one T cell receptor beta chain and its context. The antigen is undetermined. V dropped 0 bases and J dropped 0 bases, with 9 bases sitting between them. This CDR3 is built from 15 residues. Germline V gives CDR1 SGHRS, CDR2 YFSETQ. These data belong to a study of OX40 agonist ivuxolimab in advanced cancers. At the level of the study: Cancers in dose escalation were hepatocellular, melanoma, renal cell and head and neck. Among those treated, three patients had partial responses, one with hepatocellular carcinoma and two with cutaneous melanoma.

Study-wide findings and caveats: Relative to CD4+ cells, CD8+ T cells on average had more expanded clones.

Blood got drawn at baseline, again on cycle 4 day 1, and then on cycle 7 day 1. Sequencing was performed with immunoSEQ multiplex PCR; in TCRdb, only in-frame clones are kept and a portion is missing. In the table there are approximately 35,000 clones, 60% to 85% of which are singletons. The TCR originated in an adult with an advanced solid tumor such as melanoma, head and neck, liver or kidney cancer. This sample comprised CD4+ or CD8+ T cells sorted from blood, obtained in a trial of the OX40 agonist ivuxolimab. The V and J genes are TRBV5-1 and TRBJ1-2; unclear D gene. The CDR3 DNA is TGCGCCAGCAGCTTGGTTCCAGACTCTAACTATGGCTACACCTTC. Encoded protein: CASSLVPDSNYGYTF.